Described below is a single TCR beta chain sequence and its context. As yet, its antigen is unknown. The V end lost 5 bases, the J end lost 4 bases, and 13 bases lay between the germline ends. The CDR3 runs 14 residues. Germline V lookup: CDR1 SGHTA, CDR2 FQGNSA. Broader study findings: The TCR gene usage of tumor memory CD4+ T cells clustered together with blood and lymph node memory CD4+ cells and with lymph node naive CD4+ cells. The larger-cohort validation was restricted to a single TCR beta V-J rearrangement rather than whole repertoires. Tumor-infiltrating Treg TCR alpha and beta sequences overlapped most with tumor naive CD4+ T cells, then blood naive.

Treg sorting used a CD4+CD25+CD127-/low gate. Semi-nested PCR with Nested Universal Primer A followed constant-region reverse priming of full-length variable regions. In TCRdb, the 5' RACE reads were re-called with MiXCR into one record per CDR3 protein. Of roughly 60,000 distinct CDR3 sequences in the sample, more than 25% are singletons; the top ten hold 2% to 2.5%. The chain joins TRBV7-2 to TRBJ2-3; a weak D match, TRBD2 (7 bases). Sample: tumor-infiltrating Tregs sorted from the breast tumor. The origin of this receptor is a female donor with breast cancer. CDR3 bases: TGTGCCAGCAGCAGGGGGAGGGCCCCAGATACGCAGTATTTT. It translates to CASSRGRAPDTQYF.